The clone carrying this T cell receptor (beta chain) was seen a single time. Its antigen is undetermined. This record comes from a study of cytomegalovirus exposure and HLA in healthy donors. Study-level information: The early release's HLA-typed donors yielded 70 million to 85 million unique TCRs.

Study-wide points: Later analysis identified a missense DCLRE1C variant that was linked to TCR beta V- and J-gene trimming. It was 150 to 200 TCR beta chains that were listed as cytomegalovirus-associated.

PCR used 60 Vbeta primers and 13 Jbeta primers. Here immunoSEQ multiplex PCR was the method, and the copy in TCRdb shows in-frame clones only, minus some. Here the sample spans approximately 130,000 clones, 77% being singletons. Looked up from germline, CDR1 is SGHNT and CDR2 is YYREEE (reference sequence). The CDR3 sequence is 15 residues long. V lost 1 base to trimming and J lost 10 bases; unmatched junction nucleotides: 6. The chain recombines TRBV5-4 with TRBJ2-2, with 11 bases identical to TRBD2. The TCR sequence derives from a man between 18 and 35 years old in good health and CMV-seropositive. The sample consisted of PBMCs. The CDR3 here is CASSLLAGGPVELFF. In DNA form, the CDR3 reads TGTGCCAGCAGCTTGTTAGCGGGGGGGCCGGTGGAGCTGTTTTTT.